This T cell receptor (beta chain) derives from a study of T cells in Graves' hyperthyroidism and ophthalmopathy. The CDR3 is 13 amino acids. Germline V CDR1 and CDR2: SNHLY, FYNNEI. No ophthalmopathy progression within 18 months constituted stable Graves' hyperthyroidism. Patients between 18 and 65 years old had hyperthyroidism, newly diagnosed and lasting under 2 months. Amplification targeted TCR beta CDR3 regions from RNA transcripts. HTBI primers were used for first-round RT-PCR of the TCR CDR3. TCRdb reprocessed the multiplex PCR reads with MiXCR, giving one entry per CDR3 protein. The sample lists about 95,000 distinct CDR3 sequences, 35% to 45% occurring once. Of note for this clonotype: A junction boundary mismatches the germline segment, possibly from a read error.

This TCR came from a woman in her thirties with Graves' hyperthyroidism. The sequencing input was peripheral blood or thyroid tissue (not recorded which). J is TRBJ1-1 and V is TRBV2; a possible D gene is TRBD1 (6 bases). The CDR3 region has the DNA TGTGCCGGGGAAGACGACGGGACAACTGAAACTTTCTTT. Its protein is CAGEDDGTTETFF.